These 3 T cell receptor beta chains share one sample of origin, sequenced in a study of cytomegalovirus exposure and HLA in healthy donors. It was with 60 Vbeta and 13 Jbeta primers that the PCR ran. TCRdb's copy holds only in-frame clones and misses some; the assay was immunoSEQ multiplex PCR. The sample has approximately 100,000 clones, 74% seen once. Sequenced: PBMCs. These receptors came from a human donor in good health.

This sequence joins TRBV14 and TRBJ2-5; 7 nucleotides align to TRBD2. Germline CDR1 is SGHDN and CDR2 is FVKESK. The CDR3 loop spans 16 amino acids. J was trimmed by 4 bases and V by 4 bases; bases with no gene match: 12. The chain's CDR3 is CASSRRLAVWGETQYF. As DNA, the CDR3 is TGTGCCAGCAGCCGGAGACTAGCCGTTTGGGGAGAGACCCAGTACTTC.

V usage is TRBV9 and J usage is TRBJ1-6; TRBD1 agrees at 8 bases. V lost 2 bases and J lost 6; bases outside the gene matches: 7. This CDR3 has 16 residues. Germline CDR1 SGDLS, CDR2 YYNGEE. The CDR3 DNA reads TGTGCCAGCAGCGTTGCCGGGACAGGAATTAATTCACCCCTCCACTTT. It translates to CASSVAGTGINSPLHF.

This sequence joins TRBV5-1 and TRBJ1-2; possibly TRBD1 for D (6 bases). Germline CDR1 is SGHRS and CDR2 is YFSETQ. V lost 2 bases to trimming and J lost 0 bases, with 11 bases between them. CDR3 length: 15 amino acids. CDR3 sequence reads: CASSLQQGSNYGYTF. CDR3 bases: TGCGCCAGCAGCTTACAACAGGGTTCTAACTATGGCTACACCTTC.